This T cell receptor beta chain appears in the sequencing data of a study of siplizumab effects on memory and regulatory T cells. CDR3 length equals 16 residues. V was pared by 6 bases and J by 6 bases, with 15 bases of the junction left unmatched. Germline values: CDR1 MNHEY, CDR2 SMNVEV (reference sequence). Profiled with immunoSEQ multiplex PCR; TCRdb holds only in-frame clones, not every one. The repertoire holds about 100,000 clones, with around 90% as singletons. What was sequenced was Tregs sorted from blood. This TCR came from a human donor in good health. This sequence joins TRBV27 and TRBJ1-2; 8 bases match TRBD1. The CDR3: CASSSFTPAGGNGYTF. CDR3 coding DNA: TGTGCCAGCAGCTCATTCACGCCCGCAGGGGGCAATGGCTACACCTTC.